This entry concerns a single TCR beta chain. What it recognizes is unknown. The data belong to a study of STAT5B mutations in CD4+ large granular lymphocyte leukemia. Study findings and constraints: TRBV06-family usage was enriched in top patient clones (8/27) versus controls (2/35). No patients shared main leukemic clonotypes, though approximately 26% appeared at low frequency elsewhere.

Assay used: immunoSEQ multiplex PCR; TCRdb lists only in-frame clones, some missing. This table holds around 48,000 clones, roughly 70% found once. The CDR3 runs to 13 residues. The V gene's germline CDR1 is GTSNPN and CDR2 SVGIG (reference sequence). J gave up 3 bases and V 5 bases, and 2 bases lay outside the gene matches. The chain has TRBV30 and TRBJ2-5, with 11 bases aligning to TRBD1. Sequenced input: CD4+ T cells from blood buffy coats. The TCR sequence derives from a human donor in good health. The CDR3 loop is CAWGTGGKETQYF. For the CDR3, the DNA is TGTGCCTGGGGGACAGGGGGTAAAGAGACCCAGTACTTC.